This T cell receptor beta chain derives from a study of radiotherapy plus CTLA-4 blockade in lung cancer. Across the study: Disease control was seen in about 30% of patients, objective responses in 15% to 20%.

Study-wide points: Increased serum interferon-beta after radiation also reportedly predicted response strongly. Radiotherapy with ipilimumab was followed by blood expansion of tumor-derived clones.

Libraries were prepared by immunoSEQ multiplex PCR; TCRdb keeps only in-frame clonotypes and omits some of them. The sample has about 49,000 clones, roughly 84% seen once. Only one count was recorded for this clone. What it recognizes is unknown. The germline gives CDR1 MNHEY, CDR2 SMNVEV (reference sequence). The length of the CDR3 is 20 residues. Trimming removed 6 bases at V and 6 bases at J, with 36 bases between. Those with chemo-refractory metastatic non-small-cell lung cancer were treated with focal radiation combined with CTLA-4 blockade using ipilimumab. The rearrangement joins TRBV27 to TRBJ2-7, with D perhaps TRBD1 (7 bases). The sequenced sample was peripheral blood, obtained from a patient treated with radiotherapy plus ipilimumab. This sequence originates from a human donor with non-small cell lung cancer whose response to radiotherapy plus ipilimumab could not be evaluated. The CDR3 reads CASSQRAYQQGYGQGGEQYF. In DNA, the CDR3 is TGTGCCAGCAGCCAGAGGGCATACCAACAGGGTTATGGTCAGGGGGGCGAGCAGTACTTC.